Below are 25 T cell receptor beta chains sequenced from a single sample in a study of OX40 agonist ivuxolimab in advanced cancers. Libraries were prepared by immunoSEQ multiplex PCR; TCRdb keeps only in-frame clonotypes and omits some of them. The sample has 65,000 to 80,000 clones; roughly 89% are singletons. This specimen was CD4+ or CD8+ T cells sorted from blood, taken in a trial of the OX40 agonist ivuxolimab. These receptor sequences come from an adult with an advanced solid tumor such as melanoma, head and neck, liver or kidney cancer.

V usage is TRBV7-9 and J usage is TRBJ2-7; D not resolved. Germline-derived CDR1 and CDR2 are SEHNR and FQNEAQ (reference sequence). V was trimmed by 5 bases and J by 0 bases, leaving 8 bases between them. The CDR3 totals 13 residues. The CDR3, as DNA: TGTGCCAGCAGCCGCTTAAACTCCTACGAGCAGTACTTC. Protein sequence: CASSRLNSYEQYF. The full variable domain, with the rest looked up from reference TRBV7-9 and TRBJ2-7, is DTGVSQNPRHKITKRGQNVTFRCDPISEHNRLYWYRQTLGQGPEFLTYFQNEAQLEKSRLLSDRFSAERPKGSFSTLEIQRTEQGDSAMYLCASSRLNSYEQYFGPGTRLTVT.

The chain combines TRBV5-1 with TRBJ2-3, with D tentatively TRBD2 (6 bases). Germline V gives CDR1 SGHRS, CDR2 YFSETQ. This CDR3 has 15 residues. V gave up 6 bases and J gave up 3 bases, with 17 bases separating them. The CDR3 DNA reads TGCGCCAGCACGCACTCTAGCGAGGGGACAGATACGCAGTATTTT. Amino acids: CASTHSSEGTDTQYF.

The rearrangement links TRBV30 to TRBJ2-7; D is possibly TRBD1 or TRBD2 (6 bases each). The germline V and J ends were trimmed by 5 bases and 3 bases, with 17 bases remaining between them. Germline V CDR1 and CDR2: GTSNPN, SVGIG (reference sequence). The CDR3 totals 14 residues. For the CDR3, the DNA is TGTGCCTGGGCCCAAGGGGGGAGCCGCTACGAGCAGTACTTC. Its translation: CAWAQGGSRYEQYF.

The chain joins TRBV11-3 to TRBJ1-3; unclear D gene. The germline gives CDR1 SGHNT, CDR2 YENEEA. This CDR3 region has 13 residues. V lost 5 bases and J lost 3, with 8 bases in between. Here the CDR3 DNA reads TGTGCCAGCAGCCCTTCGGGTGGAAACACCATATATTTT. It is translated as CASSPSGGNTIYF.

The sample holds many counts of this clone. This sequence joins TRBV7-3 and TRBJ2-7; no firm D call. This CDR3 has 13 residues. Germline-derived CDR1 and CDR2 are SGHTA and FQGTGA. V gave up 0 bases and J gave up 7 bases, with 10 bases separating them. The CDR3 here is CASSLTPSREQYF. The DNA of the CDR3 is TGTGCCAGCAGCTTAACGCCGTCTAGGGAGCAGTACTTC. Complete variable domain (other parts from reference TRBV7-3 and TRBJ2-7): GAGVSQTPSNKVTEKGKYVELRCDPISGHTALYWYRQSLGQGPEFLIYFQGTGAADDSGLPNDRFFAVRPEGSVSTLKIQRTERGDSAVYLCASSLTPSREQYFGPGTRLTVT.

This clone was observed at least ten times. This rearrangement joins TRBV9 to TRBJ2-1; D uncertain. With 4 bases removed from V and 5 bases from J, the gap between germline ends came to 13 bases. This CDR3 spans 14 amino acids. CDR1 is SGDLS and CDR2 is YYNGEE in the germline V gene. In nucleotides, the CDR3 is TGTGCCAGCAGCCCACAAGGACCCGACAATGAGCAGTTCTTC. Translating it yields CASSPQGPDNEQFF. The entire variable domain, with the rest obtained from reference TRBV9 and TRBJ2-1, is as follows: DSGVTQTPKHLITATGQRVTLRCSPRSGDLSVYWYQQSLDQGLQFLIQYYNGEERAKGNILERFSAQQFPDLHSELNLSSLELGDSALYFCASSPQGPDNEQFFGPGTRLTVL.

The chain is built from TRBV30 and TRBJ1-1, with 8 bases lining up with TRBD1. This CDR3 is 14 amino acids long. J gave up 4 bases and V 4 bases, and 8 bases lay outside the gene matches. Germline CDR1 and CDR2: GTSNPN and SVGIG (reference sequence). For the CDR3, the DNA is TGTGCCTGGAAGCAGGGGGCGTTAGTCACTGAAGCTTTCTTT. Translation gives CAWKQGALVTEAFF. The variable domain in full, completed from reference TRBV30 and TRBJ1-1, reads SQTIHQWPATLVQPVGSPLSLECTVEGTSNPNLYWYRQAAGRGLQLLFYSVGIGQISSEVPQNLSASRPQDRQFILSSKKLLLSDSGFYLCAWKQGALVTEAFFGQGTRLTVV.

The gene calls are TRBV11-3 and TRBJ2-3; D may be TRBD2 (6 bases). This CDR3 has 15 amino acids. Trimming stripped 2 bases from V and 2 bases from J, with 11 bases between. CDR1 and CDR2 (germline): SGHNT, YENEEA. The CDR3 is CASSLSLAYTDTQYF. CDR3 coding DNA: TGTGCCAGCAGCTTAAGCCTAGCGTACACAGATACGCAGTATTTT.

J is TRBJ1-6 and V is TRBV6-1; D call uncertain. Between the trimmed V and J ends, which lost 6 bases and 3 bases, there was a span of 6 bases. CDR3 length: 13 amino acids. Germline lookup yields CDR1 MNHNS and CDR2 SASEGT. The CDR3 DNA is TGTGCCAGCAGCCTATTCTATAATTCACCCCTCCACTTT. Its protein product is CASSLFYNSPLHF.

The V and J genes are TRBV10-3 and TRBJ1-1; D remains unclear. The germline V gene encodes CDR1 ENHRY and CDR2 SYGVKD. The CDR3 spans 14 residues. Between the trimmed V and J ends, which lost 2 bases and 0 bases, there was a span of 7 bases. The CDR3 region is CAISEGDLNTEAFF. CDR3 in DNA: TGTGCCATCAGTGAGGGTGACTTGAACACTGAAGCTTTCTTT.

The chain uses TRBV7-9 and TRBJ2-5; 9 nucleotides agree with TRBD2. CDR1 is SEHNR and CDR2 is FQNEAQ in the germline V gene (reference sequence). The trim removed 5 bases at V and 2 bases at J, leaving 9 bases unmatched. This CDR3 contains 16 residues. In nucleotides, the CDR3 is TGTGCCAGCAGCCACCGACTAGCGGCCCCGCAAGAGACCCAGTACTTC. It encodes CASSHRLAAPQETQYF.

The CDR3 spells CASSIAGGDEQFF. The DNA of the CDR3 is TGTGCCAGTAGTATAGCCGGGGGGGATGAGCAGTTCTTC. The rearrangement uses TRBV19 and TRBJ2-1; 8 nucleotides match TRBD2. From germline, CDR1 is LNHDA and CDR2 SQIVND (reference sequence). V trimming: 1 base; J trimming: 8 bases; junction bases outside the gene matches: 1. CDR3 size: 13 residues.

The rearrangement links TRBV5-1 to TRBJ1-2, with 11 bases fitting TRBD1. CDR3 length: 14 residues. Unmatched junction bases numbered 4, after V lost 4 bases and J lost 5 bases. Per the germline V gene, CDR1 is SGHRS and CDR2 is YFSETQ. The CDR3 DNA follows: TGCGCCAGCAGCCCGGGACAGGGGGAATATGGCTACACCTTC. This translates into CASSPGQGEYGYTF.

The chain uses TRBV20-1 and TRBJ1-1; D unclear. This CDR3 has 10 amino acids. Trimming took 7 bases from V and 1 from J, leaving 4 bases between them. The V gene's germline CDR1 is DFQATT and CDR2 SNEGSKA (reference sequence). The DNA of the CDR3 is TGCAGTGAGGGGAACACTGAAGCTTTCTTT. As protein: CSEGNTEAFF.

This clone has more than one count but fewer than ten. V and J are TRBV7-9 and TRBJ2-1, with D tentatively TRBD1 (5 bases). Trimming removed 1 base from V and 6 bases from J, with 25 bases in between. The length of the CDR3 is 19 residues. The V gene's germline CDR1 is SEHNR and CDR2 FQNEAQ (reference sequence). The CDR3 coding sequence is TGTGCCAGCAGCTTAGGGTTCCCGAACCCACCGGACACCCGCAATGAGCAGTTCTTC. It yields the protein CASSLGFPNPPDTRNEQFF.

This clone showed up just a few times. The chain is built from TRBV2 and TRBJ1-2; TRBD1 might be the D (5 bases). This CDR3 spans 14 amino acids. CDR1 and CDR2 from the germline V gene are SNHLY and FYNNEI. V lost 6 bases and J 3 bases, leaving 14 bases between the germline ends. The CDR3 spells CASRTYQGDYGYTF. The CDR3 nucleotides are TGTGCCAGCAGAACTTATCAGGGTGACTATGGCTACACCTTC.

V gene TRBV5-1 combines with J gene TRBJ1-2; no definite D call. Germline loops: CDR1 SGHRS, CDR2 YFSETQ. The V and J ends lost 0 bases and 4 bases respectively, with 4 bases between them. The CDR3 spans 12 residues. The CDR3 DNA reads as TGCGCCAGCAGCTTGGACACCTATGGCTACACCTTC. Translated, it gives CASSLDTYGYTF.

The J gene is TRBJ2-7, the V gene TRBV5-6; D call uncertain. The CDR3 is made up of 13 amino acids. CDR1 and CDR2 (germline): SGHDT, YYEEEE. Trimming took 2 bases from V and 2 from J, leaving 8 bases between them. CDR3 region: CASSFGSAYEQYF. The CDR3 bases are TGTGCCAGCAGCTTCGGCAGCGCCTACGAGCAGTACTTC.

The rearrangement links TRBV10-3 to TRBJ1-2; D unclear. CDR3 size: 13 residues. Germline CDR1 ENHRY, CDR2 SYGVKD. Trimming took 8 bases from V and 1 from J, leaving 11 bases between them. CDR3 loop: CAISGSFNYGYTF. DNA of the CDR3: TGTGCCATCTCTGGTTCATTTAACTATGGCTACACCTTC.

This sequence joins TRBV6-5 and TRBJ1-2; D unclear. Germline CDR1 reads MNHEY; CDR2 reads SVGAGI. The length of the CDR3 is 12 residues. Between the trimmed V and J ends, which lost 2 bases and 2 bases, there was a span of 3 bases. CDR3 coding DNA: TGTGCCAGCAGTTACAGCAACTATGGCTACACCTTC. The encoded protein is CASSYSNYGYTF.

In DNA, the CDR3 is TGTGCCAGCAGTATCAGCGGGAGCTCCTACGAGCAGTACTTC. This gives the protein CASSISGSSYEQYF. The genes are TRBV2 and TRBJ2-7; TRBD2 agrees at 8 bases. Germline trimming cut 5 bases from V and 0 bases from J; bases unmatched to any gene: 3. This CDR3 is 14 amino acids long. CDR1 SNHLY and CDR2 FYNNEI come from the germline V gene.

The chain employs TRBV15 and TRBJ1-1, with 9 bases identical to TRBD1. Germline CDR1 LNHNV, CDR2 YYDKDF (reference sequence). The CDR3 length is 15 residues. The junction had 5 bases not matched to a gene; V was cut back by 2 bases and J by 4 bases. CDR3 nucleotide sequence: TGTGCCACCAGCAGACGGACAGGGGTGGGCACTGAAGCTTTCTTT. Protein product: CATSRRTGVGTEAFF.

V is TRBV5-6 and J is TRBJ2-3, with D maybe TRBD2 (5 bases). V shed 2 bases and J shed 2 bases, with 9 bases lying between them. Looked up from germline, CDR1 is SGHDT and CDR2 is YYEEEE. The CDR3 is made up of 14 amino acids. CDR3 sequence: CASSFGGHTDTQYF. The CDR3 region has the DNA TGTGCCAGCAGCTTTGGCGGGCACACAGATACGCAGTATTTT.

The chain recombines TRBV4-1 with TRBJ2-7, with 7 nucleotides matching TRBD2. This CDR3 region has 14 residues. The germline V gene has CDR1 MGHRA and CDR2 YSYEKL. V was pared by 1 base and J by 3 bases, with 3 bases of the junction left unmatched. DNA of the CDR3: TGCGCCAGCAGCCAAGCAGCGGGATACTACGAGCAGTACTTC. It yields the protein CASSQAAGYYEQYF.

The chain couples TRBV11-3 to TRBJ2-1; D gene unclear. Germline CDR1 is SGHNT and CDR2 is YENEEA. The CDR3 sequence is 15 residues long. Trimming took off 0 bases at V and 0 bases at J, with 6 bases between the two ends. The CDR3 reads CASSLDASSYNEQFF. The CDR3 coding sequence is TGTGCCAGCAGCTTAGATGCGAGCTCCTACAATGAGCAGTTCTTC.